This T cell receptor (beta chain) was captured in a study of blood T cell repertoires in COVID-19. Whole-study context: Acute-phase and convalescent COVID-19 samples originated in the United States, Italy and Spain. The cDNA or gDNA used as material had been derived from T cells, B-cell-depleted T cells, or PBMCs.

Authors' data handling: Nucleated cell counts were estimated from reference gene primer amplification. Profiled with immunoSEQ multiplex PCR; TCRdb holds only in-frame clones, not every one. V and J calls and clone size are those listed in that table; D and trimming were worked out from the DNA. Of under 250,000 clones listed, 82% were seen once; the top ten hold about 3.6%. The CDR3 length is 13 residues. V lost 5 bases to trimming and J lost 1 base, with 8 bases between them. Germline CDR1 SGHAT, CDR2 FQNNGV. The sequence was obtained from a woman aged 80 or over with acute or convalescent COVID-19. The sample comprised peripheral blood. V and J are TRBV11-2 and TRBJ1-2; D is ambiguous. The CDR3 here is CASSGSLNYGYTF. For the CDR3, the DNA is TGTGCCAGCAGCGGTAGTCTTAACTATGGCTACACCTTC. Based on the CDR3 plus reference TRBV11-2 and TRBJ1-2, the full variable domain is EAGVAQSPRYKIIEKRQSVAFWCNPISGHATLYWYQQILGQGPKLLIQFQNNGVVDDSQLPKDRFSAERLKGVDSTLKIQPAKLEDSAVYLCASSGSLNYGYTFGSGTRLTVV.